This TCR beta chain was identified in a study of blood T cell repertoires in COVID-19. Study-level background: Sources were T cells, B-cell-depleted T cells, or PBMCs; the material itself was cDNA or gDNA.

The data were produced by immunoSEQ multiplex PCR, yet TCRdb's version contains in-frame clones alone and is incomplete. The table has 81,000 or so clones, approximately 80% seen once. The V end lost 0 bases, the J end lost 8 bases, and 8 bases lay between the germline ends. The CDR3 contains 13 residues. Germline V gene sequence: CDR1 MGHRA, CDR2 YSYEKL. The chain couples TRBV4-1 to TRBJ1-3; D ambiguous. This TCR came from a woman in her seventies with active or convalescent COVID-19. Sequencing was done on a sample of peripheral blood. The CDR3 sequence is CASSQDEGDTIYF. For the CDR3, the DNA is TGCGCCAGCAGCCAAGATGAGGGAGACACCATATATTTT.